This entry features one TCR beta chain sequence. These data originate in a study of OX40 agonist ivuxolimab in advanced cancers. Study information: Subjects had a mean age of roughly 60 years, with a range of about 23 to 85; just over 80% were male.

V shed 5 bases and J shed 0 bases, with 13 bases lying between them. Per germline, CDR1 LNHDA and CDR2 SQIVND (reference sequence). This CDR3 spans 16 amino acids. Measured with immunoSEQ multiplex PCR; TCRdb has only the in-frame clones, and not every one. Seen here are tens of thousands of clones, about 90% observed once, and the top ten hold around 2%. Sequencing was performed on CD4+ or CD8+ T cells sorted from blood, taken in a trial of the OX40 agonist ivuxolimab. V gene TRBV19 combines with J gene TRBJ2-2; D is perhaps TRBD1 (6 bases). This sequence was found in an adult with an advanced solid tumor such as melanoma, head and neck, liver or kidney cancer. The CDR3 reads CASSEGQRTNTGELFF. CDR3 DNA sequence: TGTGCCAGTAGTGAAGGACAGCGGACGAACACCGGGGAGCTGTTTTTT.